This entry lists 21 T cell receptor beta chains sequenced from one sample in a study of identical twins (TCRdb year 2016). Libraries were built with 5' RACE. The reads were generated on an Illumina HiSeq 2000. Starting from the raw public reads, TCRdb applied fastp trimming at Q25, assembled clones with MiXCR and retained in-frame beta chains. Every distinct CDR3 protein forms one entry, paired with its most common genes and DNA. The sample data list some 900,000 distinct CDR3 sequences, and roughly an eighth of these were observed just once. The biggest ten clones account for around 1.6% of the sample. This same sample was also part of a study on yellow fever vaccine responses in identical twins.

The material sequenced was PBMCs. Source of these receptors: a woman younger than 30 in good health.

V and J are TRBV20-1 and TRBJ1-2, with D uncertain. This CDR3 contains 12 residues. Germline V gene lookup returns CDR1 DFQATT and CDR2 SNEGSKA (reference sequence). The germline V and J ends were trimmed by 1 base and 7 bases, with 10 bases remaining between them. The chain's CDR3 is CSARGVGSGYTF. The CDR3 nucleotides read TGCAGTGCTAGAGGGGTTGGCTCTGGCTACACCTTC.

V and J are TRBV9 and TRBJ2-5; no firm D call. CDR3 length: 14 residues. Germline CDR1 and CDR2: SGDLS and YYNGEE. V was cut by 7 bases and J by 5 bases, with 18 bases left in between. The CDR3 loop is CASARSGGMETQYF. CDR3 in DNA: TGTGCCAGCGCCCGTTCCGGCGGTATGGAGACCCAGTACTTC. Variable domain in full (rest from reference TRBV9 and TRBJ2-5): DSGVTQTPKHLITATGQRVTLRCSPRSGDLSVYWYQQSLDQGLQFLIQYYNGEERAKGNILERFSAQQFPDLHSELNLSSLELGDSALYFCASARSGGMETQYFGPGTRLLVL.

This clonotype was seen only a few times. The V gene is TRBV11-2, the J gene TRBJ2-3; 7 bases are shared with TRBD1. CDR3 length: 16 amino acids. From germline, CDR1 is SGHAT and CDR2 FQNNGV. Trimming removed 6 bases from V and 3 bases from J; junction bases left unmatched: 12. CDR3 in DNA: TGTGCCAGCAGTTCATCACCGGGACAGCTAACAGATACGCAGTATTTT. This sequence encodes CASSSSPGQLTDTQYF.

This clonotype was detected many times. This sequence joins TRBV10-3 and TRBJ2-4; TRBD1 or TRBD2 may be the D gene (5 bases each). V shed 8 bases and J shed 5 bases, with 13 bases lying between them. Germline CDR1 ENHRY, CDR2 SYGVKD. The CDR3 length is 13 residues. The CDR3 region has the DNA TGTGCCATCGGGCTAGGGGACGAAAACATTCAGTACTTC. Amino acids: CAIGLGDENIQYF.

This clonotype has a count of ten or more. The rearrangement joins TRBV20-1 to TRBJ2-7, with D perhaps TRBD1 (6 bases). Germline V gives CDR1 DFQATT, CDR2 SNEGSKA (reference sequence). V was clipped by 0 bases and J by 6 bases, with 15 bases between them. The CDR3 is made up of 14 amino acids. CDR3 amino acids: CSARDEGVRIEQYV. In nucleotides, the CDR3 is TGCAGTGCTAGAGATGAGGGGGTTCGTATCGAGCAGTACGTC.

The chain joins TRBV28 to TRBJ2-1, with no clear D. The CDR3 is made up of 12 amino acids. Germline CDR1 MDHEN, CDR2 SYDVKM. Between the trimmed V and J ends, which lost 4 bases and 7 bases, there was a span of 8 bases. CDR3 in amino acids: CASSSRLNEQFF. CDR3 DNA sequence: TGTGCCAGCAGTTCCCGCCTTAATGAGCAGTTCTTC.

The J gene is TRBJ2-2, the V gene TRBV28, with D possibly matching TRBD1 (5 bases). The germline V and J ends were trimmed by 10 bases and 3 bases, with 9 bases remaining between them. This CDR3 region has 12 residues. Germline V gene sequence: CDR1 MDHEN, CDR2 SYDVKM. CDR3 sequence reads: CATQGYTGELFF. CDR3 in DNA: TGTGCCACCCAGGGTTACACCGGGGAGCTGTTTTTT.

This chain uses TRBV3-1 with TRBJ1-4, with 8 bases lining up with TRBD1. This CDR3 is built from 15 residues. The V gene's germline CDR1 is LGHDT and CDR2 YNNKEL (reference sequence). V lost 3 bases to trimming and J lost 8 bases; unmatched junction nucleotides: 8. The CDR3 bases are TGTGCCAGCAGCCAGCAATCAGGGGGCAGGGAAAAACTGTTTTTT. This sequence encodes CASSQQSGGREKLFF.

This clonotype was recorded many times. CDR3 sequence reads: CASSLIANTGELFF. The CDR3 DNA follows: TGTGCCAGCAGCTTAATCGCGAACACCGGGGAGCTGTTTTTT. V usage is TRBV11-2 and J usage is TRBJ2-2; D gene unclear. The V gene lost 2 bases and the J gene lost 0 bases, with 4 bases spanning the gap. The CDR3 runs 14 residues. In germline, CDR1 is SGHAT, CDR2 FQNNGV.

CDR3 protein: CASSIYRGNYGYTF. In nucleotides, the CDR3 is TGTGCCAGTAGTATATACCGGGGAAACTATGGCTACACCTTC. The chain carries TRBV19 and TRBJ1-2, with no clear D. Germline lookup yields CDR1 LNHDA and CDR2 SQIVND (reference sequence). The CDR3 totals 14 residues. The V end was cut by 2 bases, the J end by 2 bases, with 9 bases between.

This rearrangement joins TRBV7-8 to TRBJ2-3, with D perhaps matching TRBD1 (5 bases). The CDR3 is made up of 15 amino acids. CDR1 SGHVS and CDR2 FQNEAQ come from the germline V gene. The V end was cut by 5 bases, the J end by 5 bases, with 17 bases between. CDR3 coding DNA: TGTGCCAGCAGCAAACAGGAGTCCCGCAGAGATACGCAGTATTTT. Translating gives CASSKQESRRDTQYF.

The table lists this clonotype with a few counts. V is TRBV24-1 and J is TRBJ2-2; D remains unclear. Trimming cost V 1 base and J 2 bases, with 10 bases left between them. Germline loops: CDR1 KGHDR, CDR2 SFDVKD. CDR3 length: 16 residues. CDR3 region: CATSDLGTDNTGELFF. CDR3 DNA: TGTGCCACCAGTGATTTAGGAACGGACAACACCGGGGAGCTGTTTTTT.

This chain uses TRBV7-9 with TRBJ2-7; D ambiguous. CDR1 SEHNR and CDR2 FQNEAQ come from the germline V gene (reference sequence). CDR3 length: 12 residues. V gave up 5 bases and J gave up 2 bases, with 7 bases separating them. The CDR3 sequence: CASSELTYEQYF. CDR3 in DNA: TGTGCCAGCAGCGAGCTAACCTACGAGCAGTACTTC.

This clonotype was recorded at least ten times. The gene calls are TRBV12-3 or TRBV12-4 and TRBJ1-3, with D tentatively TRBD1 (5 bases). This CDR3 has 17 residues. The V end was cut by 3 bases, the J end by 1 base, with 16 bases between. In DNA form, the CDR3 reads TGTGCCAGCAGTTTTGAGGGGCGCGGGCTATCTGGAAACACCATATATTTT. Translating it yields CASSFEGRGLSGNTIYF.

This clonotype showed up just a few times. The J gene is TRBJ2-5, the V gene TRBV11-2; 7 nucleotides align to TRBD2. Trimming removed 4 bases from V and 2 bases from J; junction bases left unmatched: 7. Per germline, CDR1 SGHAT and CDR2 FQNNGV. The CDR3 is made up of 15 amino acids. The CDR3 spells CASSSFDGGQETQYF. As DNA, the CDR3 is TGTGCCAGCAGCTCTTTCGACGGGGGGCAAGAGACCCAGTACTTC.

This clonotype was recorded at least ten times. This chain joins TRBV20-1 and TRBJ2-5; 8 nucleotides line up with TRBD2. The CDR3 extends over 13 amino acids. The V segment lost 5 bases and the J segment 2 bases; nucleotides outside the gene matches: 4. Looked up from germline, CDR1 is DFQATT and CDR2 is SNEGSKA (reference sequence). The CDR3, as DNA: TGCAGTGCTCCCGGGGGGGGACAAGAGACCCAGTACTTC. Encoded protein: CSAPGGGQETQYF.

A few counts support this clonotype. The rearrangement links TRBV7-9 to TRBJ2-3; D gene ambiguous. V was pared by 5 bases and J by 0 bases, with 12 bases between. The CDR3 totals 15 residues. CDR1 SEHNR and CDR2 FQNEAQ come from the germline V gene (reference sequence). CDR3 DNA: TGTGCCAGCAGCCCGTATGTTGGTAGCACAGATACGCAGTATTTT. Translating it yields CASSPYVGSTDTQYF.

This clonotype has only a few counts. The chain links TRBV12-3 or TRBV12-4 to TRBJ1-3; perhaps TRBD1 as D (5 bases). With 8 bases removed from V and 3 bases from J, the gap between germline ends came to 14 bases. This CDR3 is 14 amino acids long. The DNA of the CDR3 is TGTGCCAGCGCTGTGGGGGGTGGTGGAAACACCATATATTTT. Its protein product is CASAVGGGGNTIYF.

This chain uses TRBV7-2 with TRBJ2-5, with D possibly being TRBD2 (5 bases). Germline assignment: CDR1 SGHTA and CDR2 FQGNSA. Trimming left V 6 bases short and J 4 bases short, with 12 bases between. The CDR3 totals 13 residues. The CDR3 sequence: CASSKLGIETQYF. The CDR3 DNA sequence: TGTGCCAGCAGTAAACTAGGCATAGAGACCCAGTACTTC.

This clonotype turned up a few times. V is TRBV12-3 or TRBV12-4 and J is TRBJ2-3; TRBD2 is a possible D gene (7 bases). The CDR3 spans 14 residues. With 4 bases removed from V and 3 bases from J, the gap between germline ends came to 11 bases. Here the CDR3 DNA reads TGTGCCAGCAGTTCGGGGGGCCTAACAGATACGCAGTATTTT. Amino acids: CASSSGGLTDTQYF.

This clonotype turned up a few times. The rearrangement uses TRBV9 and TRBJ1-1; D is uncertain. The CDR3 has 15 amino acids. The germline gives CDR1 SGDLS, CDR2 YYNGEE. Trimming shortened V by 0 bases and J by 2 bases, and 11 bases separated the two germline ends. CDR3 in amino acids: CASSVASTGNTEAFF. In nucleotides, the CDR3 is TGTGCCAGCAGCGTAGCGTCGACGGGCAACACTGAAGCTTTCTTT. Combining the CDR3 with reference TRBV9 and TRBJ1-1 gives the whole variable domain DSGVTQTPKHLITATGQRVTLRCSPRSGDLSVYWYQQSLDQGLQFLIQYYNGEERAKGNILERFSAQQFPDLHSELNLSSLELGDSALYFCASSVASTGNTEAFFGQGTRLTVV.